A single sample gave rise to the 12 T cell receptor beta chains below, sequenced in a study of blood T cell repertoires in COVID-19. TCRdb's copy holds only in-frame clones and misses some; the assay was immunoSEQ multiplex PCR. The sample has approximately 100,000 clones; approximately 69% are singletons. What was sequenced was peripheral blood. The receptor set was obtained from a man at least 80 years old with acute or convalescent COVID-19.

The chain combines TRBV5-4 with TRBJ1-2, with D unclear. There are 15 residues in the CDR3. V was shortened by 8 bases and J by 2 bases, with 19 bases between the two germline ends. Germline CDR1 is SGHNT and CDR2 is YYREEE (reference sequence). DNA of the CDR3: TGTGCCAGTCGATTGGGCAGCAACCTAAACTATGGCTACACCTTC. Its translation is CASRLGSNLNYGYTF.

This clone was observed a single time. The chain carries TRBV19 and TRBJ2-7, with 9 bases aligning to TRBD2. After removal of 5 bases from V and 6 bases from J, the junction contained 5 bases not matched to a gene. Germline CDR1 LNHDA, CDR2 SQIVND (reference sequence). The CDR3 has 13 residues. CDR3 nucleotide sequence: TGTGCCAGTAGTGAAGCGGGAGGCGCCGAGCAGTACTTC. Amino acid sequence: CASSEAGGAEQYF. Full variable domain (rest looked up from reference TRBV19 and TRBJ2-7): DGGITQSPKYLFRKEGQNVTLSCEQNLNHDAMYWYRQDPGQGLRLIYYSQIVNDFQKGDIAEGYSVSREKKESFPLTVTSAQKNPTAFYLCASSEAGGAEQYFGPGTRLTVT.

The J gene is TRBJ1-2, the V gene TRBV18; 9 bases fit TRBD1. Germline values: CDR1 KGHSH, CDR2 LQKENI. The CDR3 runs to 14 residues. The V and J ends lost 4 bases and 5 bases, in that order; junction bases with no gene match: 5. The CDR3 region is CASSQSGTGYGYTF. The CDR3 region has the DNA TGTGCCAGCTCACAATCCGGGACAGGGTATGGCTACACCTTC. Full variable domain (remainder filled in from reference TRBV18 and TRBJ1-2): NAGVMQNPRHLVRRRGQEARLRCSPMKGHSHVYWYRQLPEEGLKFMVYLQKENIIDESGMPKERFSAEFPKEGPSILRIQQVVRGDSAAYFCASSQSGTGYGYTFGSGTRLTVV.

The J gene is TRBJ2-2, the V gene TRBV5-8; D is perhaps TRBD2 (7 bases). Germline V gene lookup returns CDR1 SGHTS and CDR2 YDEGEE. The CDR3 runs to 15 residues. V shed 4 bases and J shed 3 bases, with 13 bases lying between them. In DNA form, the CDR3 reads TGTGCCAGCAGCGCGGAGGGGGGGTACACCGGGGAGCTGTTTTTT. Its protein product is CASSAEGGYTGELFF.

The V gene is TRBV7-2, the J gene TRBJ2-7; 13 bases map to TRBD2. CDR1 and CDR2 from the germline V gene are SGHTA and FQGNSA. V lost 6 bases to trimming and J lost 7 bases; unmatched junction nucleotides: 3. The CDR3 is 13 amino acids. CDR3 sequence: CASSTSGRGEQYF. The CDR3 nucleotides read TGTGCCAGCAGTACTAGCGGGAGGGGAGAGCAGTACTTC.

The chain couples TRBV5-5 to TRBJ2-7; D might be TRBD2 (5 bases). Trimming took 4 bases from V and 7 from J, leaving 21 bases between them. This CDR3 is built from 15 residues. Germline CDR1 SGHKS, CDR2 YYEKEE (reference sequence). CDR3 amino acids: CASSTSGGGQSEQYF. Here the CDR3 DNA reads TGTGCCAGCAGCACAAGCGGAGGAGGCCAATCGGAGCAGTACTTC.

This clone came up a few times. This chain connects TRBV20-1 to TRBJ2-7; tentatively, D is TRBD1 (5 bases). Deletions cut 5 bases from V and 4 bases from J, with 9 bases between. The CDR3 is 11 amino acids. CDR1 is DFQATT and CDR2 is SNEGSKA in the germline V gene (reference sequence). The CDR3 region is CSAATEYEQYF. The CDR3 nucleotides are TGCAGTGCTGCGACAGAATACGAGCAGTACTTC.

This clone appeared a few times. V usage is TRBV18 and J usage is TRBJ1-1; 8 nucleotides agree with TRBD1. J lost 1 base, V lost 4 bases, and 8 bases had no gene match. CDR1 and CDR2 from the germline V gene are KGHSH and LQKENI. There are 16 residues in the CDR3. The CDR3 loop reads CASSQSRQGTNTEAFF. CDR3 bases: TGTGCCAGCTCACAATCCCGACAGGGGACGAACACTGAAGCTTTCTTT.

This clone was detected only a few times. This sequence joins TRBV2 and TRBJ1-5; no reliable D call. The V gene's germline CDR1 is SNHLY and CDR2 FYNNEI. The V gene lost 7 bases and the J gene lost 3 bases, with 10 bases spanning the gap. CDR3 size: 13 residues. The CDR3 protein is CASNFEDNQPQHF. The CDR3 DNA is TGTGCCAGCAATTTTGAGGACAATCAGCCCCAGCATTTT.

The V and J genes are TRBV2 and TRBJ2-1, with TRBD2 as a possible D gene (6 bases). Trimming stripped 4 bases from V and 7 bases from J, with 11 bases between. Per germline, CDR1 SNHLY and CDR2 FYNNEI. The CDR3 is made up of 13 amino acids. In DNA form, the CDR3 reads TGTGCCAGCAGTGCACGGGAGTTAAATGAGCAGTTCTTC. Protein product: CASSARELNEQFF.

The chain has TRBV9 and TRBJ2-2, with 11 bases aligning to TRBD2. Germline CDR1 reads SGDLS; CDR2 reads YYNGEE. Trimming took 4 bases from V and 6 from J; bases not matched to a gene: 14. CDR3 size: 18 residues. The CDR3 DNA reads as TGTGCCAGCAGCCCCGGGGCTAGCGGGAGGAGGGGGTCCGGGGAGCTGTTTTTT. Its protein is CASSPGASGRRGSGELFF.

The table lists this clone with a few counts. This chain links TRBV29-1 with TRBJ1-2; 12 nucleotides line up with TRBD1. This CDR3 contains 17 residues. V trimming: 0 bases; J trimming: 4 bases; junction bases outside the gene matches: 9. CDR1 is SQVTM, CDR2 ANQGSEA, per germline. This CDR3 reads CSVEDRLGQGAVYGYTF. DNA of the CDR3: TGCAGCGTTGAAGATCGGTTGGGACAGGGGGCGGTCTATGGCTACACCTTC.